This TCR beta chain was captured in a study of T cells in narcolepsy (dated by TCRdb to about 2018). Concerning the study at large: Patients with narcolepsy type 1 or type 2 (NT1, NT2) were enrolled in the study together with healthy control donors. The study sought autoreactive T cells targeting hypocretin neuron self-antigens (hypocretin, TRIB2) in narcolepsy patients, using TCR Vbeta sequencing to track clonotypes in blood and CSF.

The paper as a whole reports these results and caveats: According to the report, autoreactive clonotypes were detected serially in the blood of the same patients and of different patients, but not in healthy controls. HCRT-specific and TRIB2-specific autoreactive clonotypes were highlighted in plots that compared CD4+ T cell clonotypes in CSF versus blood from the same patient. Some blood memory CD4+ repertoires from patients and controls contained no sequences matching autoreactive T cell clones. Patients and controls had comparable numbers of sequenced blood memory CD4+ clonotypes, averaging about 39,000 and 35,000, respectively.

Comments on this clone: No cognate antigen has been identified for it. No base-level quality is on record; no much larger clone is a single base apart.

From the cysteine up to the phenylalanine, the CDR3 has a length of 14 residues. The retained sequence is limited to the CDR3, 42 bases, with the frame set at the first base. For CDR1 and CDR2, the germline V gene lists MNHEY and SVGAGI. Trimming accounts for 2 bases at V and 3 bases at J, while the number of junction bases matched to no gene is 3. The library was prepared using the immunoSEQ multiplex PCR assay. TCRdb's version of the immuneACCESS table is confined to in-frame rearrangements and falls short of the full clone set. An unresolved V gene accounts for under half of the shortfall where checked; the remainder is of unknown origin. This sample lists 20,000 to 25,000 clones; 92% were detected once. The ten largest clones take up less than 1.2% of the sample. For TCR Vbeta sequencing, memory CD4+ T cells were sorted ex vivo from the peripheral blood of narcolepsy patients and healthy controls.

This TCR was sampled from a human donor with narcolepsy. Here the chain combines TRBV6-5 and TRBJ1-2, with 7 bases matching TRBD1. Sequenced material: CD45RA- memory CD4+ T cells from PBMCs. The cell subset or site label on this specimen signifies: memory T cells sorted ex vivo from peripheral blood. The sequenced DNA is TGTGCCAGCAGTTACGGGGACAGAGACTATGGCTACACCTTC. Translation gives CASSYGDRDYGYTF.